The T cell receptor (beta chain) under discussion was sequenced for a study of regulatory T cells in long-lasting Graves disease. The study, taken as a whole, reports: Between persistent patients, a few thousand public clonotypes were shared, exceeding the 800 to 1,000 shared between new patients. TCR diversity in persistent Graves' patients was below that of newly diagnosed ones. The study examined only peripheral blood, not thyroid tissue. Small numbers of samples may have cut accuracy.

Specified time point: persistent/refractory GD, antithyroid drugs over 5 years with positive TRAb. The TCR library was prepared using RNA isolated from PBMCs. At least ten counts were recorded for this clonotype. Its cognate antigen is unknown. Germline CDR1 and CDR2: MDHEN and SYDVKM. The V segment lost 5 bases and the J segment 3 bases; nucleotides outside the gene matches: 17. There are 18 residues in the CDR3. Investigators prepared the TCR beta libraries by applying iRepertoire HTBI primers and Arm-PCR of CDR3 regions. From the multiplex PCR reads, TCRdb called clonotypes with MiXCR, one entry per CDR3 protein. The table records some 370,000 distinct CDR3 sequences, 20% to 25% of them present only once.

The sequence derives from a female donor with Graves disease. This chain connects TRBV28 to TRBJ2-7; 9 bases map to TRBD2. Material: peripheral blood mononuclear cells (PBMCs), obtained when the disease was refractory, from a patient treated with antithyroid drugs. CDR3 residues: CASSPKPARTSASYEQYF. Here the CDR3 DNA reads TGTGCCAGCAGTCCAAAACCGGCCCGGACTAGCGCAAGCTACGAGCAGTACTTC.